The clone carrying this T cell receptor beta chain occurred once. Data came from immunoSEQ multiplex PCR; TCRdb stores just in-frame clones and leaves some out. The table shows approximately 190,000 clones, with 82% occurring only once. The CDR3 has 13 residues. V gave up 3 bases and J gave up 5 bases, with 10 bases separating them. CDR1 is SGHTA, CDR2 FQGTGA, per germline. The data were taken from a study of blood T cell repertoires in COVID-19. The sample consisted of peripheral blood. The sequence was collected from an older woman with COVID-19, enrolled during active disease. The chain combines TRBV7-3 with TRBJ2-5; D is unresolved. The chain's CDR3 is CASSFNEWETQYF. In DNA, the CDR3 is TGTGCCAGCAGCTTCAACGAGTGGGAGACCCAGTACTTC.